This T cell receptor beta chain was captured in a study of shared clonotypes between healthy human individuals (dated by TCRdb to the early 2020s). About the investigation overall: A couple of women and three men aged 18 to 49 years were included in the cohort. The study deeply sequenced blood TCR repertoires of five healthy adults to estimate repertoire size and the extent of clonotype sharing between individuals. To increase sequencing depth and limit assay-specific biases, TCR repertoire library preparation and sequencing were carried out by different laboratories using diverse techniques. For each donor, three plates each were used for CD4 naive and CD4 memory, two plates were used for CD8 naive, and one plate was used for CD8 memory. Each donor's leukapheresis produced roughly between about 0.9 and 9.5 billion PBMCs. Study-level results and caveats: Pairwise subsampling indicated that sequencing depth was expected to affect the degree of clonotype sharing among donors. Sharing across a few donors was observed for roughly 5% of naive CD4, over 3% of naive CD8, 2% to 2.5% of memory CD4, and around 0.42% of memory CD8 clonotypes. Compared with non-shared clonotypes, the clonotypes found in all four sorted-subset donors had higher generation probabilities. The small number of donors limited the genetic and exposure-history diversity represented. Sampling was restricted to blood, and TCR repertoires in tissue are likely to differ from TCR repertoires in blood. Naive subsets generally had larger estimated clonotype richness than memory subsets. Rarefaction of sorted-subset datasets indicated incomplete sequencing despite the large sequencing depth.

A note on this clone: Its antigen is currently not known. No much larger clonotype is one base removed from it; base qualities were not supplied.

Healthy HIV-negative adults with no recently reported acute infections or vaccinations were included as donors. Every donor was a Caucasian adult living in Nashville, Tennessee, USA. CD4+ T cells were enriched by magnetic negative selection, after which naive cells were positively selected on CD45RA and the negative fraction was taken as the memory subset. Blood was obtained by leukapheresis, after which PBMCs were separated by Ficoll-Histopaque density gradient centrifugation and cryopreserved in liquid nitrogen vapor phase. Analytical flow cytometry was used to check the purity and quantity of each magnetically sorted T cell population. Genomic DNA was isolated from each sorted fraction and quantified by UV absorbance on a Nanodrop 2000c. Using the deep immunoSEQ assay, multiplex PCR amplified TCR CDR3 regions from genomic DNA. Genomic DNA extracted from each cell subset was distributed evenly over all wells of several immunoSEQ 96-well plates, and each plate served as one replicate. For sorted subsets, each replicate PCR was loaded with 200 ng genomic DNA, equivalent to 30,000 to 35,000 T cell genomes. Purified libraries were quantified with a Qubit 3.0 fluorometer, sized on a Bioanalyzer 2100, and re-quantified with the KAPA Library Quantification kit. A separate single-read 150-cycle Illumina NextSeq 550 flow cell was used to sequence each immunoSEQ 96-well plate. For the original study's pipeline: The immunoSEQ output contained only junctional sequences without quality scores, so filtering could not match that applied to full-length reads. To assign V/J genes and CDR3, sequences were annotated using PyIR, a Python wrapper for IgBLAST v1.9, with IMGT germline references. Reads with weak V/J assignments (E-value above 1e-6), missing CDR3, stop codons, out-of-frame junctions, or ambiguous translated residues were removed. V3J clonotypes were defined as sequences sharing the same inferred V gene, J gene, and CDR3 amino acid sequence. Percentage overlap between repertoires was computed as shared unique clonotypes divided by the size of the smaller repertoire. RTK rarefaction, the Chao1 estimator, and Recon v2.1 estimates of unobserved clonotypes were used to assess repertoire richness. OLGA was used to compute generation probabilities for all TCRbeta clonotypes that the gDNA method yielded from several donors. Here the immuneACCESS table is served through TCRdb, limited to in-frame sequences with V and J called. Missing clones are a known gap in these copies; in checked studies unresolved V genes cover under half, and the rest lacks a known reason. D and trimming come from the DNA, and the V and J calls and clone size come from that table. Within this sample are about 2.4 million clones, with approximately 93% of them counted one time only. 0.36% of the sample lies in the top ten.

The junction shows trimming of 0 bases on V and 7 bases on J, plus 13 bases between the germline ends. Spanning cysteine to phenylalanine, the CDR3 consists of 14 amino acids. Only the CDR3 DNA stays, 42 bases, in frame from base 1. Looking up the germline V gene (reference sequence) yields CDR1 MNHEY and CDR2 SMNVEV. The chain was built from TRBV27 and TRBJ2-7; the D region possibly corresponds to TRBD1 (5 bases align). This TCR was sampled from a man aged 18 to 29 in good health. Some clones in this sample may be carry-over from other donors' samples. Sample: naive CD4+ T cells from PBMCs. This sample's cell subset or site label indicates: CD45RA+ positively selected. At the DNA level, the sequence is TGTGCCAGCAGTTTATCGACTGGGGCCGGGGAGCAGTACTTC. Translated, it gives CASSLSTGAGEQYF.